The next 30 T cell receptor beta chains were all read from a single sample in a study of cytomegalovirus exposure and HLA in healthy donors. The PCR employed 60 Vbeta primers together with 13 Jbeta primers. The assay was immunoSEQ multiplex PCR, and TCRdb's table has in-frame clones only and misses some. The sample has around 200,000 clones; more than 60% are singletons. The specimen sequenced was PBMCs. The receptors come from a woman aged 60-75 years in good health and CMV-seropositive.

Here the CDR3 DNA reads TGTGCCAGCAGTGAGAGGTCCGTCTACAATGAGCAGTTCTTC. It yields the protein CASSERSVYNEQFF. The chain joins TRBV2 to TRBJ2-1; D is ambiguous. The CDR3 is 14 amino acids. Germline assignment: CDR1 SNHLY and CDR2 FYNNEI. Trimming stripped 3 bases from V and 3 bases from J, with 9 bases between.

V usage is TRBV7-2 and J usage is TRBJ2-5, with D possibly matching TRBD1 (6 bases). This CDR3 has 13 residues. Germline V lookup: CDR1 SGHTA, CDR2 FQGNSA. V was cut by 8 bases and J by 3 bases, with 13 bases left in between. CDR3 bases: TGTGCCAGCTGCAAACAGGGTAAAGAGACCCAGTACTTC. This encodes CASCKQGKETQYF.

The rearrangement links TRBV2 to TRBJ2-1; the D is unclear. CDR1 is SNHLY and CDR2 is FYNNEI in the germline V gene. Between the trimmed V and J ends, which lost 3 bases and 0 bases, there was a span of 9 bases. CDR3 size: 15 residues. CDR3 sequence reads: CASSDVSFSYNEQFF. CDR3 in DNA: TGTGCCAGCAGTGATGTATCTTTCTCCTACAATGAGCAGTTCTTC.

This chain links TRBV5-1 with TRBJ1-1; TRBD1 might be the D (5 bases). The CDR3 is 14 amino acids. Germline assignment: CDR1 SGHRS and CDR2 YFSETQ. Trimming left V 0 bases short and J 7 bases short, with 13 bases between. CDR3 sequence: CASSLAGGTVEAFF. Written as DNA, the CDR3 is TGCGCCAGCAGCTTGGCGGGGGGTACAGTTGAAGCTTTCTTT.

The gene calls are TRBV10-3 and TRBJ2-5; 11 bases fit TRBD1. The J call may be incorrect, as the DNA end agrees better with TRBJ2-7. CDR1 and CDR2 (germline): ENHRY, SYGVKD. The CDR3 consists of 14 residues. CDR3 loop: CAIRGQGVVDEQYF. For the CDR3, the DNA is TGTGCCATCAGGGGACAGGGGGTAGTCGACGAGCAGTACTTC.

The chain recombines TRBV5-1 with TRBJ2-7; 7 nucleotides agree with TRBD1. CDR3 length equals 14 residues. Germline assignment: CDR1 SGHRS and CDR2 YFSETQ. With 4 bases clipped from V and 6 bases from J, the junction kept 10 bases outside the gene matches. The CDR3 is CASSPGQQRGEQYF. For the CDR3, the DNA is TGCGCCAGCAGCCCGGGACAGCAAAGGGGCGAGCAGTACTTC.

The rearrangement links TRBV11-2 to TRBJ2-3, with D possibly being TRBD2 (6 bases). The CDR3 contains 15 residues. Trimming left V 2 bases short and J 2 bases short, with 11 bases between. CDR1 SGHAT and CDR2 FQNNGV come from the germline V gene. This chain's CDR3 is CASSLRSGLTDTQYF. DNA for the CDR3: TGTGCCAGCAGCTTACGGTCGGGACTCACAGATACGCAGTATTTT.

This clone appeared a single time. The chain carries TRBV10-3 and TRBJ2-7; possible D gene TRBD2, 6 bases. The germline V gene encodes CDR1 ENHRY and CDR2 SYGVKD. CDR3 length equals 14 residues. V shed 8 bases and J shed 0 bases, with 14 bases lying between them. The CDR3 region is CAIGTPASSYEQYF. The CDR3 coding sequence is TGTGCCATCGGGACTCCCGCGAGCTCCTACGAGCAGTACTTC.

The J gene is TRBJ1-2, the V gene TRBV6-1; possible D gene TRBD1, 6 bases. CDR3 length: 15 residues. Trimming shortened V by 0 bases and J by 4 bases, and 12 bases separated the two germline ends. Germline CDR1 reads MNHNS; CDR2 reads SASEGT. CDR3 protein: CASSEAPGEGYGYTF. The CDR3 nucleotides are TGTGCCAGCAGTGAAGCGCCAGGGGAGGGCTATGGCTACACCTTC.

V and J are TRBV5-8 and TRBJ1-2, with no clear D. Germline loops: CDR1 SGHTS, CDR2 YDEGEE. The V gene lost 4 bases and the J gene lost 3 bases, with 22 bases spanning the gap. CDR3 length equals 17 residues. For the CDR3, the DNA is TGTGCCAGCAGCGGTGGCGCTGGTAGGAGGGTATACTATGGCTACACCTTC. Amino acids: CASSGGAGRRVYYGYTF.

The J gene is TRBJ1-1, the V gene TRBV10-3; 9 nucleotides agree with TRBD1. V dropped 3 bases and J dropped 1; count of bases not matched to a gene: 9. Germline V CDR1 and CDR2: ENHRY, SYGVKD. There are 17 residues in the CDR3. The CDR3, as DNA: TGTGCCATCAGTGACCGGACAGGGGCTTCGAAGAACACTGAAGCTTTCTTT. It is translated as CAISDRTGASKNTEAFF.

The chain combines TRBV30 with TRBJ1-6, with TRBD1 matching 9 bases. The J segment lost 7 bases and the V segment lost 4 bases, leaving 5 bases of the junction unmatched. Per the germline V gene, CDR1 is GTSNPN and CDR2 is SVGIG (reference sequence). This CDR3 has 14 residues. CDR3 bases: TGTGCCTGGAACCGACAGGGGGGGAATTCACCCCTCCACTTT. Its protein product is CAWNRQGGNSPLHF.

The chain carries TRBV5-6 and TRBJ2-7; TRBD2 agrees at 13 bases. The V gene end was trimmed by 4 bases and the J gene end by 0 bases; junction bases not matched to a gene: 1. The CDR3 is 15 residues long. Germline V gene data show CDR1 as SGHDT and CDR2 as YYEEEE. The CDR3 coding sequence is TGTGCCAGCAGCCGGACTAGCGGGAGCTCCTACGAGCAGTACTTC. It is translated as CASSRTSGSSYEQYF.

DNA of the CDR3: TGTGCCTGCAAAATCCGACTAGCGGGAGCCTACGAGCAGTACTTC. It encodes CACKIRLAGAYEQYF. The J gene is TRBJ2-7, the V gene TRBV6-5, with TRBD2 matching over 12 bases. The length of the CDR3 is 15 residues. Germline CDR1 MNHEY, CDR2 SVGAGI. Germline trimming cut 11 bases from V and 2 bases from J; bases unmatched to any gene: 10.

The CDR3 spells CASSSQGFSGNTIYF. The CDR3 nucleotides read TGTGCCAGCAGCTCACAGGGTTTCTCTGGAAACACCATATATTTT. V gene TRBV7-2 combines with J gene TRBJ1-3, with a possible D match to TRBD1 (6 bases). Germline assignment: CDR1 SGHTA and CDR2 FQGNSA. The CDR3 covers 15 residues. Trimming pared 4 bases from V and 0 bases from J, leaving 10 bases between.

The chain combines TRBV5-1 with TRBJ1-2; unclear D gene. Germline CDR1 is SGHRS and CDR2 is YFSETQ. The CDR3 is 16 amino acids. V lost 4 bases, J lost 0 bases, and 16 bases lay in between. The CDR3 loop is CASSQSPQITNYGYTF. The CDR3 DNA follows: TGCGCCAGCAGCCAATCGCCACAAATCACTAACTATGGCTACACCTTC.

The chain carries TRBV18 and TRBJ2-3; D perhaps matches TRBD2 (6 bases). This CDR3 comprises 14 residues. V shed 5 bases and J shed 0 bases, with 9 bases lying between them. From germline, CDR1 is KGHSH and CDR2 LQKENI. CDR3 bases: TGTGCCAGCTCATCCGGGACTAGCACAGATACGCAGTATTTT. The encoded protein is CASSSGTSTDTQYF.

The chain joins TRBV1 to TRBJ1-5. TRBV1 is assigned pseudogene status. CDR3 length: 10 amino acids. As DNA, the CDR3 is TGCACCAGCAGCGGAGGGGCCCAGCATTTT. Amino acid sequence: CTSSGGAQHF.

The rearrangement links TRBV18 to TRBJ1-2; 8 positions match TRBD1. The CDR3 extends over 16 amino acids. V lost 5 bases, J lost 2 bases, and 10 bases stayed unmatched. The germline gives CDR1 KGHSH, CDR2 LQKENI. The CDR3 sequence is CASSATGTGENYGYTF. CDR3 sequence (DNA): TGTGCCAGCTCAGCCACCGGGACAGGAGAGAACTATGGCTACACCTTC.

The gene calls are TRBV6-5 and TRBJ2-7; TRBD2 aligns across 11 bases. Germline CDR1 and CDR2: MNHEY and SVGAGI. V lost 2 bases and J lost 3; bases outside the gene matches: 3. CDR3 length: 15 amino acids. CDR3 nucleotide sequence: TGTGCCAGCAGTTACGGGACTAGCGGTGTCTACGAGCAGTACTTC. Protein sequence: CASSYGTSGVYEQYF.

J is TRBJ2-5 and V is TRBV6-5; 8 bases are shared with TRBD2. In germline, CDR1 is MNHEY, CDR2 SVGAGI. V gave up 4 bases and J gave up 5 bases; unmatched junction bases: 12. This CDR3 has 16 amino acids. CDR3 protein: CASSWGKRSGGETQYF. The DNA of the CDR3 is TGTGCCAGCAGTTGGGGTAAACGGTCGGGGGGGGAGACCCAGTACTTC.

This chain joins TRBV4-2 and TRBJ2-1; a possible D gene is TRBD2 (5 bases). Germline loops: CDR1 LGHNA, CDR2 YNFKEQ. Deletions cut 11 bases from V and 0 bases from J, with 20 bases between. The CDR3 runs 16 residues. The CDR3 DNA reads as TGTGCCGGCGGTGCGGCGGGCACTGCCTCCTACAATGAGCAGTTCTTC. It is translated as CAGGAAGTASYNEQFF.

The chain couples TRBV5-1 to TRBJ2-2; D remains ambiguous. Per germline, CDR1 SGHRS and CDR2 YFSETQ. The CDR3 extends over 13 amino acids. The V gene lost 0 bases and the J gene lost 6 bases, with 6 bases spanning the gap. CDR3 coding DNA: TGCGCCAGCAGCTTGGCTTTTGCCGGGGAGCTGTTTTTT. Translated, it gives CASSLAFAGELFF.

The chain couples TRBV11-1 to TRBJ1-5; a weak D match, TRBD1 (5 bases). CDR3 size: 14 residues. Looked up from germline, CDR1 is SGHAT and CDR2 is FQDESV (reference sequence). V was trimmed by 2 bases and J by 2 bases, leaving 7 bases between them. CDR3 bases: TGTGCCAGCAGCTTATCGGGGGGCAATCAGCCCCAGCATTTT. Translated: CASSLSGGNQPQHF.

Only a few counts were recorded for this clone. The J gene is TRBJ2-7, the V gene TRBV11-2; D perhaps matches TRBD1 (6 bases). Germline loops: CDR1 SGHAT, CDR2 FQNNGV. This CDR3 spans 13 amino acids. V was pared by 2 bases and J by 9 bases, with 14 bases between. CDR3 DNA sequence: TGTGCCAGCAGCTTACAGCCAGGGGTTGGGCAGTACTTC. The encoded protein is CASSLQPGVGQYF.

The chain recombines TRBV10-3 with TRBJ2-7, with 11 positions matching TRBD1. Germline V gene data show CDR1 as ENHRY and CDR2 as SYGVKD. This CDR3 has 14 amino acids. Germline trimming cut 5 bases from V and 7 bases from J; bases unmatched to any gene: 7. CDR3 amino acids: CAISTGQGAGEQYF. The CDR3 DNA sequence: TGTGCCATCAGTACCGGACAGGGGGCGGGAGAGCAGTACTTC.

V is TRBV7-2 and J is TRBJ1-6; D is possibly TRBD1 (5 bases). This CDR3 spans 15 amino acids. The V gene lost 3 bases and the J gene lost 14 bases, with 20 bases spanning the gap. Germline CDR1 and CDR2: SGHTA and FQGNSA. The CDR3, as DNA: TGTGCCAGCAGCTTTTGGGCGGGGGAGCAGCGGGCCCTCCACTTT. Its translation is CASSFWAGEQRALHF. The entire variable domain, with the rest obtained from reference TRBV7-2 and TRBJ1-6, is as follows: GAGVSQSPSNKVTEKGKDVELRCDPISGHTALYWYRQSLGQGLEFLIYFQGNSAPDKSGLPSDRFSAERTGGSVSTLTIQRTQQEDSAVYLCASSFWAGEQRALHFGNGTRLTVT.

In regard to this clone: Compared with germline, one end of the junction differs, possibly owing to a read error. V gene TRBV13 combines with J gene TRBJ2-5, with D unresolved. CDR3 length: 14 amino acids. The germline CDR1 and CDR2 sequences are PRHDT and FYEKMQ (reference sequence). CDR3 in amino acids: CANSSSSEWETQYF. DNA for the CDR3: TGTGCCAACAGCTCTTCTTCCGAGTGGGAGACCCAGTACTTC.

V gene TRBV28 combines with J gene TRBJ1-6, with 10 positions matching TRBD1. CDR1 is MDHEN, CDR2 SYDVKM, per germline. There are 15 residues in the CDR3. The trim removed 6 bases at V and 9 bases at J, leaving 8 bases unmatched. The CDR3 coding sequence is TGTGCCAGCAGCGCCGGACAGGGGGTTGGTTCACCCCTCCACTTT. It is translated as CASSAGQGVGSPLHF.

V is TRBV2 and J is TRBJ1-1; no firm D call. CDR1 is SNHLY and CDR2 is FYNNEI in the germline V gene. This CDR3 is 14 amino acids long. Trimming cost V 4 bases and J 4 bases, with 13 bases left between them. The CDR3 protein is CASSGQPTGTEAFF. In DNA, the CDR3 is TGTGCCAGCAGTGGGCAGCCAACGGGCACTGAAGCTTTCTTT.